One sample yielded the 21 T cell receptor beta chains listed below, sequenced in a study of cytomegalovirus exposure and HLA in healthy donors. Repertoires were generated with immunoSEQ multiplex PCR, while TCRdb's copy carries only in-frame clones and drops some. The sample consists of about 170,000 clones, around nine tenths of them appearing once. The source material was PBMCs. These receptors were taken from a woman aged 25 to 39 in good health and CMV-seronegative.

CDR3 in DNA: TGTGCCAGCAGCTTAGCAGCAAAAACGGGGGGAAACTATGGCTACACCTTC. This sequence encodes CASSLAAKTGGNYGYTF. The chain has TRBV7-9 and TRBJ1-2; perhaps TRBD1 as D (5 bases). The germline V gene encodes CDR1 SEHNR and CDR2 FQNEAQ (reference sequence). The ends were cut back, 0 bases at V and 2 bases at J, with 16 bases in the middle. CDR3 length: 17 amino acids. The complete variable domain, with remaining parts taken from reference TRBV7-9 and TRBJ1-2, reads DTGVSQNPRHKITKRGQNVTFRCDPISEHNRLYWYRQTLGQGPEFLTYFQNEAQLEKSRLLSDRFSAERPKGSFSTLEIQRTEQGDSAMYLCASSLAAKTGGNYGYTFGSGTRLTVV.

With respect to this clone: At one boundary the junction diverges from the germline segment, which might be a read error. The chain combines TRBV2 with TRBJ1-1; 7 bases align to TRBD1. CDR3 size: 13 residues. Germline V CDR1 and CDR2: SNHLY, FYNNEI. CDR3 sequence reads: CTSSRTGLPEAFF. Written as DNA, the CDR3 is TGTACCAGCAGCCGGACAGGTTTGCCTGAAGCTTTCTTT.

The V and J genes are TRBV6-1 and TRBJ2-7; D ambiguous. CDR1 and CDR2 from the germline V gene are MNHNS and SASEGT. With 2 bases removed from V and 2 bases from J, the gap between germline ends came to 4 bases. The CDR3 extends over 12 amino acids. CDR3 region: CASSETAYEQYF. CDR3 nucleotides: TGTGCCAGCAGTGAAACGGCCTACGAGCAGTACTTC.

V gene TRBV7-8 combines with J gene TRBJ2-1, with 7 nucleotides matching TRBD2. This CDR3 spans 15 amino acids. The germline gives CDR1 SGHVS, CDR2 FQNEAQ. V lost 7 bases and J lost 4; bases outside the gene matches: 10. The CDR3 sequence: CASTRLADGYNEQFF. In nucleotides, the CDR3 is TGTGCCAGCACGCGTCTAGCGGACGGGTACAATGAGCAGTTCTTC. The full variable domain, completed using reference TRBV7-8 and TRBJ2-1, is GAGVSQSPRYKVAKRGQDVALRCDPISGHVSLFWYQQALGQGPEFLTYFQNEAQLDKSGLPSDRFFAERPEGSVSTLKIQRTQQEDSAVYLCASTRLADGYNEQFFGPGTRLTVL.

The chain is built from TRBV27 and TRBJ2-3; no firm D call. The germline V gene encodes CDR1 MNHEY and CDR2 SMNVEV (reference sequence). The CDR3 spans 13 residues. V was cut by 0 bases and J by 2 bases, with 3 bases left in between. The CDR3 loop is CASSLSSTDTQYF. The DNA for the CDR3 is TGTGCCAGCAGTTTATCCTCCACAGATACGCAGTATTTT.

The chain couples TRBV2 to TRBJ2-1; TRBD2 matches 8 bases. This CDR3 has 16 residues. Unmatched junction bases numbered 16, after V lost 6 bases and J lost 9 bases. Per germline, CDR1 SNHLY and CDR2 FYNNEI. The CDR3 spells CASRWFSGGPFGEQFF. The DNA of the CDR3 is TGTGCCAGCAGGTGGTTTTCGGGGGGGCCATTTGGTGAGCAGTTCTTC.

The chain carries TRBV2 and TRBJ2-7; D is perhaps TRBD2 (6 bases). This CDR3 is 16 amino acids long. Germline V gene sequence: CDR1 SNHLY, CDR2 FYNNEI. V was clipped by 6 bases and J by 0 bases, with 18 bases between them. The CDR3 region has the DNA TGTGCCAGCAGAGGGGACCGCCGGGGGAGCTCCTACGAGCAGTACTTC. Its protein product is CASRGDRRGSSYEQYF.

The rearrangement joins TRBV6-5 to TRBJ1-1; 7 bases fit TRBD1. The J segment lost 5 bases and the V segment lost 0 bases, leaving 6 bases of the junction unmatched. This CDR3 is 15 amino acids long. From germline, CDR1 is MNHEY and CDR2 SVGAGI. The DNA for the CDR3 is TGTGCCAGCAGTTACTCTCCGACAGGGTATACTGAAGCTTTCTTT. Protein product: CASSYSPTGYTEAFF.

The chain has TRBV7-8 and TRBJ2-6; tentatively, D is TRBD2 (5 bases). V was shortened by 5 bases and J by 0 bases, with 14 bases between the two germline ends. There are 17 residues in the CDR3. Germline CDR1 SGHVS, CDR2 FQNEAQ. This CDR3 reads CASSAKAGLSGANVLTF. The CDR3 DNA reads TGTGCCAGCAGCGCCAAAGCAGGACTCTCTGGGGCCAACGTCCTGACTTTC.

The chain combines TRBV2 with TRBJ2-5; D call uncertain. V was cut by 8 bases and J by 4 bases, with 11 bases left in between. This CDR3 comprises 12 residues. Germline V gene data show CDR1 as SNHLY and CDR2 as FYNNEI. The CDR3 DNA sequence: TGTGCCAGCGGTCCGGGTAGAGAGACCCAGTACTTC. Translated, it gives CASGPGRETQYF.

The gene calls are TRBV29-1 and TRBJ1-1; 7 bases are shared with TRBD1. With V trimmed by 8 bases and J by 4 bases, 13 bases remained unmatched. Germline CDR1 is SQVTM and CDR2 is ANQGSEA. The CDR3 length is 14 residues. The CDR3 coding sequence is TGCAGCATGAAGACAGCCCCAGGGGGCACTGAAGCTTTCTTT. It specifies CSMKTAPGGTEAFF. The complete variable domain, with remaining parts taken from reference TRBV29-1 and TRBJ1-1, reads SAVISQKPSRDICQRGTSLTIQCQVDSQVTMMFWYRQQPGQSLTLIATANQGSEATYESGFVIDKFPISRPNLTFSTLTVSNMSPEDSSIYLCSMKTAPGGTEAFFGQGTRLTVV.

This chain connects TRBV19 to TRBJ1-2; D not resolved. This CDR3 is built from 13 residues. The germline CDR1 and CDR2 sequences are LNHDA and SQIVND (reference sequence). V was trimmed by 7 bases and J by 6 bases, leaving 15 bases between them. The CDR3: CASMPGYYNGYTF. The CDR3 DNA reads as TGTGCCAGTATGCCCGGGTATTACAATGGCTACACCTTC. The full variable domain, rest sourced from reference TRBV19 and TRBJ1-2, is DGGITQSPKYLFRKEGQNVTLSCEQNLNHDAMYWYRQDPGQGLRLIYYSQIVNDFQKGDIAEGYSVSREKKESFPLTVTSAQKNPTAFYLCASMPGYYNGYTFGSGTRLTVV.

V usage is TRBV7-6 and J usage is TRBJ2-7, with TRBD2 matching 8 bases. From germline, CDR1 is SGHVS and CDR2 FNYEAQ. V shed 3 bases and J 4 bases; nucleotides not matched to a gene: 2. The CDR3 sequence is 13 residues long. The CDR3 here is CASSLREAYEQYF. For the CDR3, the DNA is TGTGCCAGCAGCTTGCGGGAGGCATACGAGCAGTACTTC.

V and J are TRBV7-8 and TRBJ2-3; D is perhaps TRBD2 (5 bases). The CDR3 spans 12 residues. CDR1 is SGHVS, CDR2 FQNEAQ, per germline. The ends were cut back, 5 bases at V and 4 bases at J, with 7 bases in the middle. CDR3 sequence reads: CASSPGADTQYF. The CDR3 DNA reads as TGTGCCAGCAGCCCCGGGGCAGATACGCAGTATTTT.

The rearrangement joins TRBV6-6 to TRBJ2-7; 7 bases map to TRBD1. CDR1 and CDR2 (germline): MNHNY, SVGAGI (reference sequence). CDR3 length equals 16 residues. The V and J ends lost 5 bases and 3 bases, in that order; junction bases with no gene match: 13. The CDR3: CASSPQAGTEDYEQYF. The CDR3 DNA is TGTGCCAGCAGTCCGCAGGCCGGGACAGAAGACTACGAGCAGTACTTC.

The rearrangement links TRBV19 to TRBJ1-3; the D gene is possibly TRBD1 (5 bases). In germline, CDR1 is LNHDA, CDR2 SQIVND (reference sequence). The ends were cut back, 1 base at V and 2 bases at J, with 6 bases in the middle. The CDR3 covers 14 residues. Here the CDR3 DNA reads TGTGCCAGTAGTATAGCAGGGACTGGAAACACCATATATTTT. Amino acids: CASSIAGTGNTIYF.

The rearrangement joins TRBV5-4 to TRBJ1-1; D uncertain. V gave up 2 bases and J gave up 4 bases, with 15 bases separating them. Germline CDR1 and CDR2: SGHNT and YYREEE (reference sequence). The CDR3 covers 15 residues. CDR3 DNA: TGTGCCAGCAGCTTACAAGGAGGAGGTGGCACTGAAGCTTTCTTT. Translated, it gives CASSLQGGGGTEAFF.

This clone has just a few counts. V gene TRBV20-1 combines with J gene TRBJ1-2; no definite D call. Germline V gene data show CDR1 as DFQATT and CDR2 as SNEGSKA (reference sequence). Trimming took 8 bases from V and 4 from J, leaving 8 bases between them. The length of the CDR3 is 10 residues. Here the CDR3 reads CSTEPYGYTF. CDR3 coding DNA: TGCAGTACAGAACCCTATGGCTACACCTTC.

The chain combines TRBV5-1 with TRBJ2-7; a weak D match, TRBD1 (5 bases). CDR1 and CDR2 (germline): SGHRS, YFSETQ. The V end lost 0 bases, the J end lost 2 bases, and 6 bases lay between the germline ends. The CDR3 runs 13 residues. The CDR3 loop is CASSLATAYEQYF. CDR3 nucleotides: TGCGCCAGCAGCTTGGCGACAGCCTACGAGCAGTACTTC. Together with reference TRBV5-1 and TRBJ2-7, the CDR3 gives the full variable domain: KAGVTQTPRYLIKTRGQQVTLSCSPISGHRSVSWYQQTPGQGLQFLFEYFSETQRNKGNFPGRFSGRQFSNSRSEMNVSTLELGDSALYLCASSLATAYEQYFGPGTRLTVT.

The chain couples TRBV7-8 to TRBJ1-1, with D possibly TRBD1 on 6 matching bases. Germline CDR1 SGHVS, CDR2 FQNEAQ. The CDR3 is made up of 15 amino acids. Trimming took 2 bases from V and 0 from J, leaving 10 bases between them. In DNA form, the CDR3 reads TGTGCCAGCAGCTTAAGGGGGACCATGAACACTGAAGCTTTCTTT. As protein: CASSLRGTMNTEAFF.

This clone was seen a few times. The rearrangement links TRBV11-2 to TRBJ1-2, with D perhaps matching TRBD1 (5 bases). Trimming left V 0 bases short and J 4 bases short, with 6 bases between. Germline V lookup: CDR1 SGHAT, CDR2 FQNNGV. The CDR3 has 13 residues. The CDR3 nucleotides are TGTGCCAGCAGCTTAGACAGGGCCTATGGCTACACCTTC. Amino acid sequence: CASSLDRAYGYTF.